Listed here are 26 T cell receptor beta chains from one sample, sequenced in a study of CD8 T cells in ankylosing spondylitis. Study observations and caveats: Characteristic, it appeared, of ankylosing spondylitis blood was a TCR beta motif of eight highly homologous variants.

TCRdb redid the calling of the 5' RACE reads with MiXCR, one entry per CDR3 protein. The sample records over 450,000 distinct CDR3 sequences, about 13% being singletons. No antigens are known for them. Material: blood, either unsorted or a sorted T cell fraction (not recorded which). The receptors shown here come from a male donor with ankylosing spondylitis.

This clonotype occurred many times. The chain carries TRBV6-2 or TRBV6-3 and TRBJ2-1, with 10 bases fitting TRBD1. J was trimmed by 2 bases and V by 7 bases; bases with no gene match: 8. The CDR3 has 16 residues. Germline loops: CDR1 MNHEY, CDR2 SVGEGT. CDR3 residues: CASTMVGTGAYNEQFF. CDR3 bases: TGTGCCAGCACCATGGTGGGGACAGGGGCCTACAATGAGCAGTTCTTC.

The chain is built from TRBV5-1 and TRBJ1-1; no clear D gene. Germline V gives CDR1 SGHRS, CDR2 YFSETQ. V was cut by 2 bases and J by 5 bases, with 13 bases left in between. The CDR3 is 14 amino acids. CDR3 region: CASSLLGDSTEAFF. The CDR3 DNA reads as TGCGCCAGCAGCTTACTTGGGGATTCTACTGAAGCTTTCTTT.

This clonotype has just a few counts. V usage is TRBV5-1 and J usage is TRBJ1-1; D uncertain. The germline gives CDR1 SGHRS, CDR2 YFSETQ. This CDR3 region has 14 residues. The V gene lost 2 bases and the J gene lost 1 base, with 9 bases spanning the gap. This CDR3 is CASSLEGWNTEAFF. In DNA, the CDR3 is TGCGCCAGCAGCTTAGAGGGTTGGAACACTGAAGCTTTCTTT.

This clonotype was counted many times. The chain uses TRBV18 and TRBJ2-7, with D possibly TRBD1 on 6 matching bases. There are 13 residues in the CDR3. Germline-derived CDR1 and CDR2 are KGHSH and LQKENI. V lost 3 bases to trimming and J lost 0 bases, with 6 bases between them. CDR3 DNA: TGTGCCAGCTCACCGGGGGCCTCCTACGAGCAGTACGTC. Translation: CASSPGASYEQYV.

This clonotype was seen only a few times. The chain joins TRBV2 to TRBJ2-5; 13 bases are shared with TRBD2. This CDR3 region has 15 residues. Trimming removed 5 bases from V and 4 bases from J; junction bases left unmatched: 4. Per germline, CDR1 SNHLY and CDR2 FYNNEI. For the CDR3, the DNA is TGTGCCAGCAGTCCCCGGACTAGCGGGAGAGAGACCCAGTACTTC. It specifies CASSPRTSGRETQYF.

A few counts support this clonotype. The chain carries TRBV7-2 and TRBJ2-2; 7 bases agree with TRBD2. After removal of 7 bases from V and 0 bases from J, the junction contained 8 bases not matched to a gene. The length of the CDR3 is 16 residues. Germline V gives CDR1 SGHTA, CDR2 FQGNSA. CDR3 amino acids: CASTERGGANTGELFF. As DNA, the CDR3 is TGTGCCAGCACCGAGAGGGGAGGGGCGAACACCGGGGAGCTGTTTTTT.

This clonotype was detected a few times. The V gene is TRBV12-3 or TRBV12-4, the J gene TRBJ1-1; no clear D gene. The V end lost 8 bases, the J end lost 2 bases, and 12 bases lay between the germline ends. CDR3 length: 13 residues. The CDR3: CASGVAINTEAFF. The CDR3 DNA is TGTGCCAGCGGGGTAGCAATAAACACTGAAGCTTTCTTT.

The sample holds a few counts of this clonotype. The V gene is TRBV20-1, the J gene TRBJ2-7; possible D gene TRBD1, 5 bases. The CDR3 runs to 13 residues. Germline V gene data show CDR1 as DFQATT and CDR2 as SNEGSKA (reference sequence). Trimming removed 1 base from V and 1 base from J, with 8 bases in between. CDR3 sequence reads: CSARVRGSYEQYF. DNA for the CDR3: TGCAGTGCTAGAGTTAGGGGTTCCTACGAGCAGTACTTC.

This clonotype was seen a handful of times. The CDR3 nucleotides read TGTGCCAGCAGTGGGAAACTAGGAACAGCAACCTACGAGCAGTACTTC. Protein sequence: CASSGKLGTATYEQYF. J is TRBJ2-7 and V is TRBV6-1, with TRBD2 as a possible D gene (5 bases). The CDR3 is made up of 16 amino acids. Germline V gene data show CDR1 as MNHNS and CDR2 as SASEGT. Trimming stripped 4 bases from V and 2 bases from J, with 18 bases between.

The V and J genes are TRBV29-1 and TRBJ2-3, with 8 nucleotides matching TRBD2. The CDR3 runs 15 residues. Trimming removed 6 bases from V and 6 bases from J; junction bases left unmatched: 14. The germline V gene encodes CDR1 SQVTM and CDR2 ANQGSEA. The CDR3 DNA is TGCAGCGTCACTGGACTAGCCGGACCCGTGGATACGCAGTATTTT. It yields the protein CSVTGLAGPVDTQYF.

This clonotype has at least ten counts. The chain combines TRBV12-3 or TRBV12-4 with TRBJ2-3; 8 bases match TRBD2. Trimming cost V 6 bases and J 6 bases; bases outside gene matches: 8. There are 14 residues in the CDR3. The CDR3 protein is CASRGLGIPDTQYF. CDR3 coding DNA: TGTGCCAGCAGGGGACTAGGCATTCCGGATACGCAGTATTTT.

The CDR3 spells CSATLAGAIYNEQFF. The CDR3 DNA follows: TGCAGTGCTACCTTAGCGGGAGCAATCTACAATGAGCAGTTCTTC. The chain carries TRBV20-1 and TRBJ2-1; 9 bases align to TRBD2. V lost 4 bases to trimming and J lost 3 bases; unmatched junction nucleotides: 7. Germline CDR1 is DFQATT and CDR2 is SNEGSKA (reference sequence). CDR3 size: 15 residues.

This clonotype was found many times. The chain joins TRBV12-3 or TRBV12-4 to TRBJ2-1; the D gene could be TRBD1 or TRBD2 (6 bases each). Between the trimmed V and J ends, which lost 5 bases and 1 base, there was a span of 12 bases. This CDR3 has 15 amino acids. The CDR3 nucleotides are TGTGCCAGCAGTCCCCCGGGGGCATCCTACAATGAGCAGTTCTTC. Translated, it gives CASSPPGASYNEQFF.

CDR3 amino acids: CSARADMAATEAFF. DNA for the CDR3: TGCAGTGCTCGTGCCGATATGGCAGCCACTGAAGCTTTCTTT. The chain is built from TRBV20-1 and TRBJ1-1; D call uncertain. The germline V gene encodes CDR1 DFQATT and CDR2 SNEGSKA (reference sequence). This CDR3 spans 14 amino acids. Deletions cut 5 bases from V and 4 bases from J, with 17 bases between.

This clonotype was observed a handful of times. The chain is built from TRBV20-1 and TRBJ2-5; tentative D call: TRBD2 (6 bases). CDR1 and CDR2 (germline): DFQATT, SNEGSKA (reference sequence). V lost 6 bases and J lost 5, with 13 bases in between. The CDR3 contains 12 residues. The CDR3 loop is CSARRAEETQYF. CDR3 DNA sequence: TGCAGTGCCAGGAGGGCCGAGGAGACCCAGTACTTC.

This clonotype turned up a few times. The J gene is TRBJ2-3, the V gene TRBV5-1; possible D gene TRBD1, 5 bases. The length of the CDR3 is 16 residues. CDR1 SGHRS and CDR2 YFSETQ come from the germline V gene. V dropped 0 bases and J dropped 4 bases, with 15 bases sitting between them. As DNA, the CDR3 is TGCGCCAGCAGCTTGGTGCCCCAGGGTGGGGCAGATACGCAGTATTTT. Translated, it gives CASSLVPQGGADTQYF.

This clonotype has ten or more counts. The rearrangement uses TRBV7-9 and TRBJ1-5; 8 nucleotides agree with TRBD1. Per the germline V gene, CDR1 is SEHNR and CDR2 is FQNEAQ (reference sequence). The V and J ends lost 5 bases and 6 bases, in that order; junction bases with no gene match: 6. The CDR3 is 14 residues long. Here the CDR3 reads CASSHGQGSQPQHF. The CDR3 DNA follows: TGTGCCAGCAGCCACGGACAGGGATCTCAGCCCCAGCATTTT.

In this sample, this clonotype turned up many times. The chain combines TRBV5-1 with TRBJ2-3, with 7 bases fitting TRBD1. V trimming: 3 bases; J trimming: 2 bases; junction bases outside the gene matches: 3. The germline V gene encodes CDR1 SGHRS and CDR2 YFSETQ. The CDR3 totals 14 residues. The CDR3 coding sequence is TGCGCCAGCAGCTCGGGACAGCTCACAGATACGCAGTATTTT. Residues: CASSSGQLTDTQYF.

Only a few counts were recorded for this clonotype. The chain combines TRBV9 with TRBJ2-1; D perhaps matches TRBD2 (5 bases). The CDR3 consists of 15 residues. With 0 bases removed from V and 0 bases from J, the gap between germline ends came to 7 bases. Germline loops: CDR1 SGDLS, CDR2 YYNGEE. The CDR3 coding sequence is TGTGCCAGCAGCGTAGGCCGGGGCTCCTACAATGAGCAGTTCTTC. This translates into CASSVGRGSYNEQFF.

This clonotype has a handful of counts. The chain joins TRBV6-1 to TRBJ2-1, with D unclear. V lost 6 bases, J lost 2 bases, and 14 bases lay in between. Germline CDR1 and CDR2: MNHNS and SASEGT. CDR3 size: 15 residues. The chain's CDR3 is CASRSLGRPYNEQFF. CDR3 bases: TGTGCCAGCAGATCCCTCGGGCGCCCCTACAATGAGCAGTTCTTC.

The rearrangement links TRBV29-1 to TRBJ2-6; D gene ambiguous. The germline CDR1 and CDR2 sequences are SQVTM and ANQGSEA. Trimming took 4 bases from V and 0 from J, leaving 10 bases between them. The CDR3 spans 15 residues. In DNA form, the CDR3 reads TGCAGCGTTGTGGTGGGATACTCTGGGGCCAACGTCCTGACTTTC. Protein: CSVVVGYSGANVLTF.

The V and J genes are TRBV30 and TRBJ2-7, with D uncertain. The germline V gene has CDR1 GTSNPN and CDR2 SVGIG (reference sequence). CDR3 length: 14 amino acids. V dropped 0 bases and J dropped 1 base, with 10 bases sitting between them. The CDR3 here is CAWSVLDGSYEQYV. The CDR3 DNA is TGTGCCTGGAGTGTACTTGACGGGTCCTACGAGCAGTACGTC.

This clonotype was seen a handful of times. The chain is built from TRBV14 and TRBJ2-7; 7 bases are shared with TRBD2. CDR3 length equals 16 residues. Germline assignment: CDR1 SGHDN and CDR2 FVKESK. V was pared by 4 bases and J by 5 bases, with 14 bases of the junction left unmatched. CDR3 region: CASSPGPGLGRNEQYF. In nucleotides, the CDR3 is TGTGCCAGCAGCCCCGGACCTGGACTAGGGAGGAACGAGCAGTACTTC.

The rearrangement uses TRBV7-9 and TRBJ2-3, with 7 bases matching TRBD2. This CDR3 has 16 residues. CDR1 SEHNR and CDR2 FQNEAQ come from the germline V gene (reference sequence). V dropped 2 bases and J dropped 6; count of bases not matched to a gene: 11. The CDR3, as DNA: TGTGCCAGCAGCTTAAGCTCAGGCGGGGGAGGGGATACGCAGTATTTT. This encodes CASSLSSGGGGDTQYF.

A few counts support this clonotype. This chain uses TRBV7-2 with TRBJ2-2; 9 nucleotides line up with TRBD2. The CDR3 is 19 amino acids. Germline-derived CDR1 and CDR2 are SGHTA and FQGNSA. The J segment lost 5 bases and the V segment lost 0 bases, leaving 13 bases of the junction unmatched. This CDR3 reads CASSLAFGFEREETGELFF. The CDR3 DNA reads TGTGCCAGCAGCTTAGCTTTCGGGTTTGAGCGGGAGGAAACCGGGGAGCTGTTTTTT.

The gene calls are TRBV15 and TRBJ1-1; D remains unclear. Germline lookup yields CDR1 LNHNV and CDR2 YYDKDF (reference sequence). This CDR3 is built from 13 residues. Trimming left V 4 bases short and J 11 bases short, with 17 bases between. CDR3: CATSTSAEARAFF. CDR3 DNA: TGTGCCACCAGCACCTCTGCCGAGGCGCGGGCTTTCTTT.